This TCR beta chain comes out of a study of T cell responses to AZD1222 COVID-19 vaccine. Profiled with immunoSEQ multiplex PCR; TCRdb holds only in-frame clones, not every one. The profile shows more than 140,000 clones, 90% to 95% of them singletons. CDR1 is MDHEN, CDR2 SYDVKM, per germline. Trimming cost V 6 bases and J 5 bases, with 11 bases left between them. This CDR3 spans 13 amino acids. The sample consisted of peripheral blood, taken on day 0 of AZD1222 vaccination. V usage is TRBV28 and J usage is TRBJ2-1, with D perhaps matching TRBD1 (6 bases). This receptor was identified in an adult in good health. CDR3 in DNA: TGTGCCAGCAGATCCACAGGGAACAATGAGCAGTTCTTC. Amino acid sequence: CASRSTGNNEQFF.